This T cell receptor (beta chain) was documented in a study of T cells in Graves' hyperthyroidism and ophthalmopathy. Study-wide findings and caveats: The model anticipated ophthalmopathy a median approximately 6.6 months pre-onset. Among clonotypes expanded in thyroid above 0.001, most were also found in blood.

Ten or more counts support this clonotype. Its antigen is not identified. Authors of the study amplified TCR beta CDR3 regions from RNA transcripts. The HTBI primer set drove a first-round RT-PCR of the TCR CDR3. TCRdb re-analysed the multiplex PCR reads in MiXCR, keeping a single row per CDR3 protein. The profile shows approximately 370,000 distinct CDR3 sequences, under 15% of them singletons. Graves' hyperthyroidism was deemed stable given no ophthalmopathy progression within 18 months. Diagnosis relied on clinical symptoms, serum thyroxine and TRAb, thyroid ultrasound and orbital computed tomography. The sequenced sample was blood. The receptor was derived from a woman under 40 with Graves' hyperthyroidism.

The CDR3 sequence: CASSLRGVLGLEGDQYF. The CDR3 DNA reads TGTGCCAGCAGTTTACGTGGGGTTTTGGGACTAGAAGGAGACCAGTACTTC. The chain has TRBV12-3 or TRBV12-4 and TRBJ2-5, with 8 bases aligning to TRBD2. CDR3 size: 17 residues. With 2 bases clipped from V and 10 bases from J, the junction kept 18 bases outside the gene matches.